This passage covers 3 T cell receptor beta chains from one sample sequenced in a study of identical twins. Each CDR3 protein is one row after TCRdb ran MiXCR on the 5' RACE reads. Among 350,000 or so distinct CDR3 sequences listed, about 10% were seen once. The sequenced material came from naive T cells sorted from blood. The receptor source for this set is a woman aged 45-59 years in good health.

The V gene is TRBV13, the J gene TRBJ2-1, with TRBD1 matching 8 bases. V trimming: 5 bases; J trimming: 4 bases; junction bases outside the gene matches: 10. The germline gives CDR1 PRHDT, CDR2 FYEKMQ (reference sequence). The length of the CDR3 is 16 residues. In DNA, the CDR3 is TGTGCCAGCAGCGCTTACAGGGGGAATCGGTACAATGAGCAGTTCTTC. This encodes CASSAYRGNRYNEQFF.

In this sample, this clonotype turned up once. This sequence joins TRBV10-3 and TRBJ2-3, with D perhaps matching TRBD2 (5 bases). The CDR3 contains 15 residues. Trimming left V 7 bases short and J 0 bases short, with 14 bases between. Germline CDR1 ENHRY, CDR2 SYGVKD. The CDR3 sequence is CAIISGRSSTDTQYF. As DNA, the CDR3 is TGTGCCATCATCAGCGGACGATCTAGCACAGATACGCAGTATTTT.

This clonotype was observed many times. The chain joins TRBV7-3 to TRBJ1-5; D is possibly TRBD1 (5 bases). The V and J ends lost 5 bases and 5 bases respectively, with 13 bases between them. Per the germline V gene, CDR1 is SGHTA and CDR2 is FQGTGA. CDR3 length: 14 residues. Here the CDR3 reads CASSLDSNYQPQHF. The DNA for the CDR3 is TGTGCCAGCAGCCTTGACAGCAATTATCAGCCCCAGCATTTT.